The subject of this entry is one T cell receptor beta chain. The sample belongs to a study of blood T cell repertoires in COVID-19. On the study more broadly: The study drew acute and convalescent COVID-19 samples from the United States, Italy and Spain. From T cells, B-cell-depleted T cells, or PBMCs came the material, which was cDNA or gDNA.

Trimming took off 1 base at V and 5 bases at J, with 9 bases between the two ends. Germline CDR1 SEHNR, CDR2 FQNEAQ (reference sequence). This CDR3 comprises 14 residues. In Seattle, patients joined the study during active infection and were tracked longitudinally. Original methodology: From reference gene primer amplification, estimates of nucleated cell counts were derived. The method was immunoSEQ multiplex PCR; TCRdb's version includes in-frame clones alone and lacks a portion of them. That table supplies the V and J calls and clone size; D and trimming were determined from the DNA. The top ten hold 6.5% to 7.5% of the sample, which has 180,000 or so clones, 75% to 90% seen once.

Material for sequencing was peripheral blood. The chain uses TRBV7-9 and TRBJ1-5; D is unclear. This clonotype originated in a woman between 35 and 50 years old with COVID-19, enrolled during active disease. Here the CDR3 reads CASSLGATYQPQHF. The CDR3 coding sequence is TGTGCCAGCAGCTTAGGAGCCACTTATCAGCCCCAGCATTTT.